The T cell receptor beta chain described here comes from a study of T cells in Graves' hyperthyroidism and ophthalmopathy. Any patient presenting with uncontrolled infection, other autoimmune disease, pregnancy or lactation was left out. This clonotype showed up just a few times. The CDR3 runs 13 residues. With 1 base removed from V and 3 bases from J, the gap between germline ends came to 5 bases. Germline CDR1 SGHTS, CDR2 YDEGEE. TCR beta CDR3 regions were amplified from RNA transcripts. Researchers ran a first-round RT-PCR on the TCR CDR3 using the HTBI primer set. MiXCR was run by TCRdb on the multiplex PCR reads, yielding one entry per CDR3 protein. The sample has hundreds of thousands of distinct CDR3 sequences; over 35% are singletons.

This TCR derives from a man in his late teens or twenties with Graves' hyperthyroidism. Sequenced material: blood. This chain uses TRBV5-8 with TRBJ1-3; unclear D gene. Written as DNA, the CDR3 is TGTGCCAGCAGCTTGCGCGGTGGAAACACCATATATTTT. This codes for CASSLRGGNTIYF.